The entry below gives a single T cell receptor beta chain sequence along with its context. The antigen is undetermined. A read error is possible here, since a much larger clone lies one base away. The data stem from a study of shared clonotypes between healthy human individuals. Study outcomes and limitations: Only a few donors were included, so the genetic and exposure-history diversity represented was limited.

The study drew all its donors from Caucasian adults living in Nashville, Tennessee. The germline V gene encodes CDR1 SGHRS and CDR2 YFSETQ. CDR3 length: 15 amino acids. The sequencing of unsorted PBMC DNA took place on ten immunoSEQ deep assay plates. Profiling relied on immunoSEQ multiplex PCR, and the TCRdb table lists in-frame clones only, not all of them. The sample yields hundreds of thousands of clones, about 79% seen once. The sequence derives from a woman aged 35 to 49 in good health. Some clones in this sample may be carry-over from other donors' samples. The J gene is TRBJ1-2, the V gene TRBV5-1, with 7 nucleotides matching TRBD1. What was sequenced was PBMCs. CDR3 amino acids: CASSPTGDTAYGCTF. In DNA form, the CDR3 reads TGCGCCAGCAGTCCCACAGGGGACACGGCCTATGGCTGCACCTTC.